A single sample is the source of the 2 T cell receptor beta chains below, sequenced in a study of T cell repertoires in aging, cancer and after chemotherapy. TCR beta rearrangements were amplified from peripheral blood genomic DNA. A mixed TRB-A/B primer pool amplified rearranged TRB by multiplex touch-down PCR. TCRdb re-called the multiplex PCR reads through MiXCR, storing one row per CDR3 protein. This table has 10,000 to 15,000 distinct CDR3 sequences, 35% to 40% appearing once. Sequencing input: blood. All receptors derive from a human donor in good health. The donor label of this sample is uncertain.

The rearrangement joins TRBV27 to TRBJ2-7; TRBD2 aligns across 8 bases. CDR3 length equals 24 residues. The trim removed 1 base at V and 3 bases at J, leaving 32 bases unmatched. CDR1 MNHEY and CDR2 SMNVEV come from the germline V gene (reference sequence). CDR3 nucleotide sequence: TGTGCCAGCAGTTTATATCCGCCGGGACTAGTCACGAGTGTGGCCGTCACGACAAACTACGAGCAGTACTTC. Translating it yields CASSLYPPGLVTSVAVTTNYEQYF.

V and J are TRBV6-5 and TRBJ2-7, with TRBD1 as a possible D gene (6 bases). CDR1 is MNHEY, CDR2 SVGAGI, per germline. The germline V and J ends were trimmed by 6 bases and 6 bases, with 21 bases remaining between them. This CDR3 has 15 residues. This CDR3 reads CASSRTQGGWSEQYF. CDR3 DNA sequence: TGTGCCAGCAGCCGAACACAGGGTGGATGGTCCGAGCAGTACTTC.